This T cell receptor (beta chain) was identified during a study of cytomegalovirus exposure and HLA in healthy donors. The study, taken as a whole, reports: Later, an analysis found that TCR clusters from the first cohort tended to co-occur in the 120 validation repertoires. High sensitivity and specificity were reportedly achieved when the classifier diagnosed cytomegalovirus status.

On this clone: Its antigen is unidentified.

With V trimmed by 3 bases and J by 2 bases, 6 bases remained unmatched. The CDR3 sequence is 17 residues long. CDR1 is MGHRA, CDR2 YSYEKL, per germline. Measured with immunoSEQ multiplex PCR; TCRdb has only the in-frame clones, and not every one. The sample includes about 110,000 clones, approximately 90% seen only once; the top ten take 1.4%. The rearrangement links TRBV4-1 to TRBJ2-3, with 12 bases aligning to TRBD2. The source is a woman in her 30s in good health and CMV-seropositive. The material sequenced was PBMCs. The CDR3 nucleotides are TGCGCCAGCAGCCATCCCGGACTAGCGGGGACCACAGATACGCAGTATTTT. This gives the protein CASSHPGLAGTTDTQYF.